A selection of T cell receptor beta chains follows, all from one sample in a study of blood T cell repertoires in COVID-19. The repertoire was sequenced with immunoSEQ multiplex PCR; TCRdb's copy has only in-frame clones and lacks some. The sample includes nearly 50,000 clones, 85% to 90% of them seen just once. The sample comprised peripheral blood. The receptors were sampled from a woman aged 80 or older with COVID-19, enrolled during active disease. The CDR3 runs from the conserved cysteine through the conserved F or W. The order of the fields is D gene, V gene, clone size, J gene, CDR3 DNA, CDR3 protein. The D gene is left open where the match is weak. Not all rows give a size; the values are once, few, many and, for expanded clones, a class.

>.|TRBV7-2|few|TRBJ2-5
TGTGCCAGCAGCTTAGGCAGGAAAGAGACCCAGTACTTC
CASSLGRKETQYF
>.|TRBV27|once|TRBJ2-1
TGTGCCAGCAGTTTACCCGGGAGTCGCAATGAGCAGTTCTTC
CASSLPGSRNEQFF
>TRBD1|TRBV6-5|.|TRBJ2-7
TGTGCCAGCAGTTTGACAGGGGGGATTTCCTACGAGCAGTACTTC
CASSLTGGISYEQYF
>.|TRBV5-1|.|TRBJ2-7
TGCGCCAGCAGCTCAACACAGGTGAAGCAGTACTTC
CASSSTQVKQYF
>TRBD1|TRBV5-4|few|TRBJ1-5
TGTGCCAGCAGTTCAGGGGGCCAGGGTCAGCCCCAGCATTTT
CASSSGGQGQPQHF
>TRBD2|TRBV15|.|TRBJ2-1
TGTGCCACCAGTAGCCCCCGGGGTAGCGGGAGAGACGGTGAGCAGTTCTTC
CATSSPRGSGRDGEQFF
>.|TRBV27|.|TRBJ2-2
TGTGCCAGCAGTTTAAGGAGCCCGGGGGAGAACACCGGGGAGCTGTTTTTT
CASSLRSPGENTGELFF
>TRBD1|TRBV7-6|.|TRBJ1-1
TGTGCCAGCAGCTTAAAGGGGGCGGGCGGCACTGAAGCTTTCTTT
CASSLKGAGGTEAFF
>.|TRBV19|.|TRBJ1-6
TGTGCCAGTAGGACCAGACAGGTTCGTTCACCCCTCCACTTT
CASRTRQVRSPLHF
>TRBD1|TRBV19|.|TRBJ1-3
TGTGCCAGTAGTATCACAGGGGCTGGAAACACCATATATTTT
CASSITGAGNTIYF
>.|TRBV7-9|.|TRBJ1-3
TGTGCCAGCAGCTCCCCGCCTACTTTGTCCATATATTTT
CASSSPPTLSIYF
>.|TRBV19|few|TRBJ1-2
TGTGCCAGTACCGACTCCCCTTTTGGCTACACCTTC
CASTDSPFGYTF
>TRBD1|TRBV6-5|few|TRBJ1-2
TGTGCCAGCAGGGACAGGGGGGACTATGGCTACACCTTC
CASRDRGDYGYTF
>TRBD1|TRBV6-1|few|TRBJ1-1
TGTGCCAGCAGTGAACGACAGGGCACTGAAGCTTTCTTT
CASSERQGTEAFF
>.|TRBV6-5|.|TRBJ1-1
TGTGCCAGTTTTTTGGCGGGGGTCCACACTGAAGCTTTCTTT
CASFLAGVHTEAFF
>.|TRBV6-6|.|TRBJ2-1
TGTGCCAGCAGTTACTCGAATCGCGGGTCCTACAATGAGCAGTTCTTC
CASSYSNRGSYNEQFF
>.|TRBV6-2/TRBV6-3|.|TRBJ1-1
TGTGCCAGCAGTTCTGACCTGGGGGGCACTGAAGCTTTCTTT
CASSSDLGGTEAFF
>.|TRBV30|.|TRBJ1-5
TGTGCCTGGAGTTCCGGACTGAACAATCAGCCCCAGCATTTT
CAWSSGLNNQPQHF
>TRBD1|TRBV6-2/TRBV6-3|once|TRBJ1-4
TGTGCCAGCAGTTTCCCGGGACAGGCCCCTGGTGAAAAACTGTTTTTT
CASSFPGQAPGEKLFF
>.|TRBV5-1|.|TRBJ1-2
TGCGCCAGCAGCTTGGAAGCAGGCCCGGGGGGCTACACCTTC
CASSLEAGPGGYTF
>.|TRBV18|few|TRBJ1-1
TGTGCCAGCTCTCAACAGTTTCCCCGTACTGAAGCTTTCTTT
CASSQQFPRTEAFF
>TRBD1|TRBV11-2|few|TRBJ1-1
TGTGCCAGCAGCCCGACGACAGGGATCACTGAAGCTTTCTTT
CASSPTTGITEAFF
>.|TRBV9|.|TRBJ1-6
TGTGCCAGCAGCGTAGGGCAGGTTAGAAATAATTCACCCCTCCACTTT
CASSVGQVRNNSPLHF
>.|TRBV19|.|TRBJ2-3
TGTGCCAGTAGTATCCAAGGAGGGGGCGAGACAGATACGCAGTATTTT
CASSIQGGGETDTQYF
>.|TRBV30|.|TRBJ1-1
TGTGCCTGGAGTGAACACATTGAAGCTTTCTTT
CAWSEHIEAFF
>.|TRBV30|.|TRBJ2-7
TGTGCCTGGAGGAGGGGAGGGGGCGAGCAGTACTTC
CAWRRGGGEQYF
>.|TRBV6-4|.|TRBJ1-1
TGTGCCAGCAGTGACTCGGATGGGGGGTACACTGAAGCTTTCTTT
CASSDSDGGYTEAFF
>.|TRBV7-3|.|TRBJ2-1
TGTGCCAGCAGCCCCCACGGAGTCACTGAGCAGTTCTTC
CASSPHGVTEQFF
>TRBD1|TRBV27|.|TRBJ2-7
TGTGCCAGCAGTTTTGACAGGGTGAAGTTCGGCGAGCAGTACTTC
CASSFDRVKFGEQYF
>.|TRBV14|.|TRBJ1-6
TGTGCCAGCAGCCAAACAAGGGGGGGTTCACCCCTCCACTTT
CASSQTRGGSPLHF
>.|TRBV28|few|TRBJ1-3
TGTGCCAGCAGGACGGACAGCGCGGCCTCTGGAAACACCATATATTTT
CASRTDSAASGNTIYF
>TRBD2|TRBV7-2|.|TRBJ2-1
TGTGCCAGCAGATTCCAAATCGGGGGGAGGGGCTACAATGAGCAGTTCTTC
CASRFQIGGRGYNEQFF
>.|TRBV27|.|TRBJ2-6
TGTGCCAGCAGTTTGGACATTACTGGGGCCAACGTCCTGACTTTC
CASSLDITGANVLTF
>.|TRBV6-1|few|TRBJ1-6
TGTGCCAGCAGTGAAGGGACAGCCACGAATTCACCCCTCCACTTT
CASSEGTATNSPLHF
>TRBD1|TRBV24-1|few|TRBJ2-7
TGTGCCACCAGTGACCCCCGGGACAGGACCTACGAGCAGTACTTC
CATSDPRDRTYEQYF
>.|TRBV7-2|.|TRBJ2-5
TGTGCCAGCAGCGTAGGGTGGCGGAACCAAGAGACCCAGTACTTC
CASSVGWRNQETQYF
>TRBD1|TRBV6-5|.|TRBJ2-7
TGTGCCAGCAGACGTGGACAGGTTTCCTACGAGCAGTACTTC
CASRRGQVSYEQYF
>TRBD2|TRBV4-2|.|TRBJ2-1
TGTGCCAGCAGCCAAGGGGCGGTGGCGGGGGGTAACAATGAGCAGTTCTTC
CASSQGAVAGGNNEQFF
>TRBD1|TRBV5-4|.|TRBJ1-5
TGTGCCAGCAGCTTGTGGGGGGGCGGGACAGGGCCTCAGCCCCAGCATTTT
CASSLWGGGTGPQPQHF
>.|TRBV18|.|TRBJ1-2
TGTGCCAGCTCACCGCTCGACAGCCTCTATGGCTACACCTTC
CASSPLDSLYGYTF
>.|TRBV6-1|.|TRBJ1-5
TGTGCCAGCAGTGCTCAACAGGGAGGGAGCAATCAGCCCCAGCATTTT
CASSAQQGGSNQPQHF
>TRBD2|TRBV7-8|.|TRBJ2-1
TGTGCCAGCGGGGGACTAGCGGGACAGATCTCCTACAATGAGCAGTTCTTC
CASGGLAGQISYNEQFF
>.|TRBV6-1|.|TRBJ1-2
TGTGCCAGCAGTGAACCCCCCCAGGGAAAGGAGACCTTC
CASSEPPQGKETF
>.|TRBV5-8|.|TRBJ1-4
TGTGCCAGCAGCTTCTCTGCAACTAATGAAAAACTGTTTTTT
CASSFSATNEKLFF
>TRBD1|TRBV25-1|few|TRBJ2-2
TGTGCCAGCAGTGATGACAGGGGTCGTACCGGGGAGCTGTTTTTT
CASSDDRGRTGELFF
>.|TRBV7-9|few|TRBJ2-1
TGTGCCAGCAGCCATTCGACTACTTCTGAGCAGTTCTTC
CASSHSTTSEQFF
>TRBD2|TRBV5-1|.|TRBJ2-1
TGCGCCAGCAGCTTGCTAGGACTAGCGGACAATGAGCAGTTCTTC
CASSLLGLADNEQFF
>TRBD1|TRBV4-2|.|TRBJ1-2
TGTGCCAGCAGCCAGCCAGACAGGGGGCTGGGCTACACCTTC
CASSQPDRGLGYTF
>TRBD1|TRBV7-6|.|TRBJ1-1
TGTGCCAGCAGTTCCCAGGGGGCGAGCACTGAAGCTTTCTTT
CASSSQGASTEAFF
>TRBD1|TRBV9|.|TRBJ1-2
TGTGCCAGCAGCGCCTCTCCCGGGACAGCCTATGGCTACACCTTC
CASSASPGTAYGYTF
>.|TRBV3-1/TRBV3-2|.|TRBJ2-1
TGTGCCAGCAGCCAAACGCGGACCTCTGAGGGAAATGAGCAGTTCTTC
CASSQTRTSEGNEQFF
>.|TRBV5-1|.|TRBJ1-2
TGCGCCAGCAGCTTGGACAGGGCGGGTGGCTACACCTTC
CASSLDRAGGYTF
>.|TRBV3-1/TRBV3-2|.|TRBJ2-1
TGTGCCAGCAGCCAAGACCTCAGGGCGAGTGAGCAGTTCTTC
CASSQDLRASEQFF
>.|TRBV7-2|.|TRBJ2-7
TGTGCCAGCAGCCCCCGGGTGGGCTACGAGCAGTACTTC
CASSPRVGYEQYF
>.|TRBV4-2|.|TRBJ1-1
TGTGCCAGCAGTCAAATACAGGGTGGCACTGAAGCTTTCTTT
CASSQIQGGTEAFF